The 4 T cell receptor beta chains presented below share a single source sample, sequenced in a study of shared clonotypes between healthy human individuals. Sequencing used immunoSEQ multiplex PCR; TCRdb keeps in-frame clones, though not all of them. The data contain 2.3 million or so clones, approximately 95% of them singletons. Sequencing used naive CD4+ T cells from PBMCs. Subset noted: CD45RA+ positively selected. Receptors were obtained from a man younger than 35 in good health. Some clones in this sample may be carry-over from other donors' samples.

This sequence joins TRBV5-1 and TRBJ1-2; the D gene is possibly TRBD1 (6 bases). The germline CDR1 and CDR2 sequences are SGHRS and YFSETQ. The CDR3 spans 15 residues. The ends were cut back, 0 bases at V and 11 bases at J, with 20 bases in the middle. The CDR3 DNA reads TGCGCCAGCAGCTTGGAACCGGGGGGCGAAGGACTTTACACCTTC. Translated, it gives CASSLEPGGEGLYTF. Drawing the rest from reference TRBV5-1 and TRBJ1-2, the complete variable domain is KAGVTQTPRYLIKTRGQQVTLSCSPISGHRSVSWYQQTPGQGLQFLFEYFSETQRNKGNFPGRFSGRQFSNSRSEMNVSTLELGDSALYLCASSLEPGGEGLYTFGSGTRLTVV.

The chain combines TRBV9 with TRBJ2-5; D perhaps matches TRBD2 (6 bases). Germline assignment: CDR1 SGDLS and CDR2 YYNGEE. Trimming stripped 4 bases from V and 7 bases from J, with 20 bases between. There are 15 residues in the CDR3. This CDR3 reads CASSPRGDWWGTQYF. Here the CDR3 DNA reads TGTGCCAGCAGCCCCCGTGGGGACTGGTGGGGGACCCAGTACTTC.

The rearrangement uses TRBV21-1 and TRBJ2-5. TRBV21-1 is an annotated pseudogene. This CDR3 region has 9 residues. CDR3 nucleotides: TGTGCCAGCGGAGAGACCCAGTACTTC. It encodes CASGETQYF.

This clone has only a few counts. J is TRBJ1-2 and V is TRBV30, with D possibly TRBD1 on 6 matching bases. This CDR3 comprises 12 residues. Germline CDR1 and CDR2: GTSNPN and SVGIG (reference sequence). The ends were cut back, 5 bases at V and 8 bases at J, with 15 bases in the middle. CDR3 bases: TGTGCCTGGCTGGACGGACAGTCGGGCTACACCTTC. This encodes CAWLDGQSGYTF.